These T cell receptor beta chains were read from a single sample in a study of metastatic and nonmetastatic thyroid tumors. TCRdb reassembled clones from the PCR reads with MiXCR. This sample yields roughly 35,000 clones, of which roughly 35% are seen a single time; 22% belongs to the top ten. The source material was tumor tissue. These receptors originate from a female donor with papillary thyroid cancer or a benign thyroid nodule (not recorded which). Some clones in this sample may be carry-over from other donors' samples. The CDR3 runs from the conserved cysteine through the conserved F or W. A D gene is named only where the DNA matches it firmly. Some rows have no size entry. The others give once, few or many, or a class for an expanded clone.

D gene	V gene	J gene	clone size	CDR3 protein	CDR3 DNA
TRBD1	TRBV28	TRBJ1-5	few	CASSYPGQGNQPQHF	TGTGCCAGCAGTTACCCGGGACAGGGGAATCAGCCCCAGCATTTT
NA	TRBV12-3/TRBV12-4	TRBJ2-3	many	CASSDGTDRTDTQYF	TGTGCCAGCAGTGACGGAACAGATCGCACAGATACGCAGTATTTT
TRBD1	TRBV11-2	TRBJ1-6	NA	CASSLDGTGTAPLHF	TGTGCCAGCAGCTTAGACGGGACAGGCACCGCACCCCTCCACTTT
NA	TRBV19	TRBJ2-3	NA	CASSFSRDTQYF	TGTGCCAGTAGTTTCAGCAGGGATACGCAGTATTTT
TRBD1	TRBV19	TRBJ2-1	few	CASSQQGKVYNEQFF	TGTGCCAGTAGCCAACAGGGGAAAGTCTACAATGAGCAGTTCTTC
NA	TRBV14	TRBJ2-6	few	CASSQERSGANVLTF	TGTGCCAGCAGCCAAGAACGCTCTGGGGCCAACGTCCTGACTTTC
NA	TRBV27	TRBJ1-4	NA	CASRGEGAREKLFF	TGTGCCAGCAGGGGGGAAGGGGCTCGTGAAAAACTGTTTTTT
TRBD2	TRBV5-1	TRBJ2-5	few	CASSLWTSAGETQYF	TGCGCCAGCAGCTTGTGGACTAGCGCCGGAGAGACCCAGTACTTC
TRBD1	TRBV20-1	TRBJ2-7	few	CSARDGTDNYEQYF	TGCAGTGCTAGAGATGGGACAGACAACTACGAGCAGTACTTC
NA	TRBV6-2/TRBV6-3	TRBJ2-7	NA	CASGWVGEQYF	TGTGCCAGCGGGTGGGTCGGCGAGCAGTACTTC
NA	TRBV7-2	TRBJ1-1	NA	CASSSEASMNTEAFF	TGTGCCAGCAGCTCAGAGGCAAGTATGAACACTGAAGCTTTCTTT